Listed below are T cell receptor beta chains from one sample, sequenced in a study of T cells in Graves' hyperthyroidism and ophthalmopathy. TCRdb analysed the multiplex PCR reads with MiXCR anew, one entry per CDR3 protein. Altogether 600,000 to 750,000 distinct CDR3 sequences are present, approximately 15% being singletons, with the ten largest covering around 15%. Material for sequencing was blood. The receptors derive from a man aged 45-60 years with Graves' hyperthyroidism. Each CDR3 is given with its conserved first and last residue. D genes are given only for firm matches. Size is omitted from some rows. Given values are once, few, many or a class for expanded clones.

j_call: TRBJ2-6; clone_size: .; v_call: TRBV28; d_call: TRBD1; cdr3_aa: CASSLSQGAPGANVLTF; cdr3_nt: TGTGCCAGCAGTTTATCACAGGGGGCCCCTGGGGCCAACGTCCTGACTTTC
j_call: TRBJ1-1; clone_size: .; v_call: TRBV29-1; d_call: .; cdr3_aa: CSVPSSNTEAFF; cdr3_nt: TGCAGCGTTCCGTCCTCGAACACTGAAGCTTTCTTT
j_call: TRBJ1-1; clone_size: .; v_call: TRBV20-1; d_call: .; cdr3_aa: CSANTNSEAFF; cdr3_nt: TGCAGTGCTAATACCAATTCTGAAGCTTTCTTT
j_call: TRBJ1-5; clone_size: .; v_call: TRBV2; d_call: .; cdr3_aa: CASSADGGNQPQHF; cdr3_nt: TGTGCCAGCAGTGCGGACGGAGGCAATCAGCCCCAGCATTTT
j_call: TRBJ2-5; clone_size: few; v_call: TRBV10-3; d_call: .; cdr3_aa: CAIRVRETQYF; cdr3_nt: TGTGCCATCAGAGTCCGAGAGACCCAGTACTTC
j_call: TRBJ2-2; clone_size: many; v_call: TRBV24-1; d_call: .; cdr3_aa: CATSAGTTAGELFF; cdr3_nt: TGTGCCACCAGTGCAGGGACCACCGCCGGGGAGCTGTTTTTT
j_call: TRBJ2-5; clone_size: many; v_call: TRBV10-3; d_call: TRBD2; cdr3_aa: CAISDPAGGETQYF; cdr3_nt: TGTGCCATCAGTGACCCAGCGGGAGGGGAGACCCAGTACTTC
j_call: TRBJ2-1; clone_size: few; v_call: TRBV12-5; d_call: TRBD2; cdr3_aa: CASSGGSYNEQFF; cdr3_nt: TGTGCTAGTAGCGGGGGTTCCTACAATGAGCAGTTCTTC
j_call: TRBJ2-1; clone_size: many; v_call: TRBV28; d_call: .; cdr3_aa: CASIESGSYNEQFF; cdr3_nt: TGTGCCAGTATCGAGAGCGGATCCTACAATGAGCAGTTCTTC
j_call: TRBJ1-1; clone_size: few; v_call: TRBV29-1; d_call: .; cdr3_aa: CSVDPGKEALF; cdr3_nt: TGCAGCGTCGATCCAGGGAAAGAAGCTCTCTTT
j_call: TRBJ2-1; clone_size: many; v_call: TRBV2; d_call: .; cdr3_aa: CASTLGASYNEQFF; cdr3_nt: TGTGCCAGCACTCTAGGGGCTAGCTACAATGAGCAGTTCTTC
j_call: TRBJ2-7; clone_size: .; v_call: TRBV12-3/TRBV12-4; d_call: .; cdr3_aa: CASSTSGLPYEQYF; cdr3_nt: TGTGCCAGCTCGACCTCGGGACTGCCCTACGAGCAGTACTTC
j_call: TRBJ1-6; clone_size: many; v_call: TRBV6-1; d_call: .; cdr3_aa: CASSAWGLYNSPLHF; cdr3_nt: TGTGCCAGCAGTGCGTGGGGGCTCTATAATTCACCCCTCCACTTT
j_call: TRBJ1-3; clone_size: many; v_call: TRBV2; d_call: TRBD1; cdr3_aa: CASRETGLPGNTIYF; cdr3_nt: TGTGCCAGCAGGGAGACAGGGTTGCCCGGAAACACCATATATTTT
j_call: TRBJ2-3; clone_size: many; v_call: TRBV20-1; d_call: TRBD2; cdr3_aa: CSAVGLAGGTDTQYF; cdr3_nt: TGCAGTGCCGTAGGACTAGCGGGAGGAACAGATACGCAGTATTTT
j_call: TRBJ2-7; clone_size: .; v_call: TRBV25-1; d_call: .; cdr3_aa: CASSEQLYSYEQYF; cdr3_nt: TGTGCCAGCAGTGAACAGTTGTACTCCTACGAGCAGTACTTC
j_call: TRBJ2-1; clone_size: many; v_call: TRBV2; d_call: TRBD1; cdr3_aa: CASRVRQTGDEQFF; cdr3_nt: TGTGCCAGCAGAGTTAGACAAACAGGGGATGAGCAGTTCTTC
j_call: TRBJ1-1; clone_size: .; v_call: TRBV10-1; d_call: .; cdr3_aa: CASSPTGGEAFF; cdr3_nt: TGCGCCAGCAGTCCGACGGGCGGTGAAGCTTTCTTT
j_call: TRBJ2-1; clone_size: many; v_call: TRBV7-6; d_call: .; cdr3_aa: CASGSGTHYLNEQFF; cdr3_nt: TGTGCCAGCGGATCCGGGACACATTACCTCAATGAGCAGTTCTTC
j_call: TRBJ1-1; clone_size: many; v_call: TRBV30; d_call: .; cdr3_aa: CAWSLDRNTEAFF; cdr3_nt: TGTGCCTGGAGTCTGGACAGGAACACTGAAGCTTTCTTT
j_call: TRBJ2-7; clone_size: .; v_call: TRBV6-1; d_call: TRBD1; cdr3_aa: CASRGTGEINEQYF; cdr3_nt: TGTGCCAGCAGGGGGACAGGGGAGATAAACGAGCAGTACTTC
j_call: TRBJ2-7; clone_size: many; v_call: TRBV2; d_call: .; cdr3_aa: CASSVGGGTYEQYF; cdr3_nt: TGTGCCAGCAGTGTTGGCGGGGGCACCTACGAGCAGTACTTC
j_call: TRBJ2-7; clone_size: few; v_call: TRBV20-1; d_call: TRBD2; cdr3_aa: CSATFGAESGRQFDEQYF; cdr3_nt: TGCAGTGCCACCTTCGGTGCTGAAAGCGGGAGACAGTTCGACGAGCAGTACTTC
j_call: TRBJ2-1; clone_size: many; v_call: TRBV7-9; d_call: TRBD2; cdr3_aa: CASSLASSGRAFSYNEQFF; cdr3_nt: TGTGCCAGCAGCTTAGCATCTAGCGGGAGGGCCTTTTCCTACAATGAGCAGTTCTTC
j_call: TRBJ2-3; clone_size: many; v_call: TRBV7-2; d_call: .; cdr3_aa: CASSLASGGGTDTQYF; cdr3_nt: TGTGCCAGCAGCTTAGCCTCAGGGGGAGGAACGGATACGCAGTATTTT
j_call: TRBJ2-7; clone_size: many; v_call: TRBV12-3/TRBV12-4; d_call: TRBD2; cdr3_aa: CASRSGTSGRLYEQYF; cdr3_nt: TGTGCCAGCAGGTCCGGGACTAGCGGGAGACTATACGAGCAGTACTTC
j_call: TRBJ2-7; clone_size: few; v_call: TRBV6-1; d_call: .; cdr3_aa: CASSEAGGPSSYEQYF; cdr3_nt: TGTGCCAGCAGTGAAGCGGGGGGCCCCAGCTCCTACGAGCAGTACTTC
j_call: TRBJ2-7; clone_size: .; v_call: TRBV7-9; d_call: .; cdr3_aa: CASSPRATGAAEQYF; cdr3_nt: TGTGCCAGCAGCCCCCGTGCGACAGGAGCGGCCGAGCAGTACTTC
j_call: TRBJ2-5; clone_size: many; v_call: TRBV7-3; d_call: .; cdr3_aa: CASTLRLGEETQYF; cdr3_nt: TGTGCCAGCACTTTACGGTTGGGAGAAGAGACCCAGTACTTC
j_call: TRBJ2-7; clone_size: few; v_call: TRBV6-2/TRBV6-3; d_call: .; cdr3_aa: CASSVIVSSYEQYF; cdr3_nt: TGTGCCAGCAGTGTGATAGTTTCGTCCTACGAGCAGTACTTC